This entry concerns a single TCR beta chain. At one end, the junction sequence differs from germline, possibly due to a read error. The germline CDR1 and CDR2 sequences are SGHVS and FNYEAQ. The CDR3 loop spans 13 amino acids. The sample originates from a study of blood T cells in healthy people across ages. Using a J-beta primer mix together with a sample-barcoded 5' primer, a second PCR was run for roughly 6 to 11 cycles. MiXCR was run by TCRdb on the 5' RACE reads, yielding one entry per CDR3 protein. This table has about a million distinct CDR3 sequences, roughly two fifths appearing once. The sample comprised blood. The TCR originated in a man between 18 and 29 years old in good health. This chain connects TRBV7-6 to TRBJ2-7, with a tentative D call TRBD2 (5 bases). For the CDR3, the DNA is TGTGACAGCAGCTTCGGGGTAAACTACGAGCAGTACTTC. It codes for CDSSFGVNYEQYF.